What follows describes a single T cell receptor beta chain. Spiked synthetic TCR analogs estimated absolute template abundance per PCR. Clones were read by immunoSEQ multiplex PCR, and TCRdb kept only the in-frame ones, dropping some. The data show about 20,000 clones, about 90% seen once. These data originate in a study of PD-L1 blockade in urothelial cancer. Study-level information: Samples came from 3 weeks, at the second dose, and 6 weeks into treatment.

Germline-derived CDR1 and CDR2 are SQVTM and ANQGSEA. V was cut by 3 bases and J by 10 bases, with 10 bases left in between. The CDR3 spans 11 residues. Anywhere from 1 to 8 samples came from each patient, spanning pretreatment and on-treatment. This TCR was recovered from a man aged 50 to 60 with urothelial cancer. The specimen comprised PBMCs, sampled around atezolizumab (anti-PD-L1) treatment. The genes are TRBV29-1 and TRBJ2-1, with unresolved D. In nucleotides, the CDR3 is TGCAGCGTTGACTTTTTCGGGGAGCAGTTCTTC. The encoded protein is CSVDFFGEQFF.